This entry concerns a single TCR beta chain. The antigen remains unidentified. The data are from a study of shared clonotypes between healthy human individuals. The overall study: Used for every donor were three CD4 naive, three CD4 memory, two CD8 naive and one CD8 memory plate. General study findings and limits: Larger estimated richness was generally seen in naive subsets than in memory subsets. When compared with the clonotypes that were shared by all four sorted-subset donors, the non-shared clonotypes turned out to have lower generation probabilities.

The method was immunoSEQ multiplex PCR; TCRdb's version includes in-frame clones alone and lacks a portion of them. The repertoire holds approximately 87,000 clones, with 60% to 80% as singletons. Each CD8 memory set brought CD45RO+ cells together with CCR7-negative CD45RA+ TemRA cells. This CDR3 is 15 amino acids long. Germline CDR1 is MNHEY and CDR2 is SVGAGI. Between the trimmed V and J ends, which lost 2 bases and 3 bases, there was a span of 13 bases. V and J are TRBV6-5 and TRBJ1-1; TRBD1 is a possible D gene (5 bases). This clonotype was obtained from a man between 25 and 39 years old in good health. The sample comprised memory CD8+ T cells sorted from blood. The subset: CD45RO+ cells pooled with CCR7-negative TemRA cells. The CDR3 reads CASSYEVSGHTEAFF. In DNA form, the CDR3 reads TGTGCCAGCAGTTACGAGGTTTCAGGGCACACTGAAGCTTTCTTT.